A single sample gave rise to the 17 T cell receptor beta chains below, sequenced in a study of cytomegalovirus exposure and HLA in healthy donors. PCR amplification relied on 60 Vbeta primers (plus 13 Jbeta primers). Clones were read by immunoSEQ multiplex PCR, and TCRdb kept only the in-frame ones, dropping some. The sample lists roughly 140,000 clones, roughly three quarters occurring once. The material sequenced was PBMCs. The origin of the receptors is a man aged 60 to 75 in good health and CMV-seronegative.

In this sample, this clone turned up once. The gene calls are TRBV9 and TRBJ2-7, with unresolved D. The germline gives CDR1 SGDLS, CDR2 YYNGEE. The CDR3 contains 13 residues. V was shortened by 0 bases and J by 3 bases, with 7 bases between the two germline ends. As DNA, the CDR3 is TGTGCCAGCAGCGTAGGAAACTTCTACGAGCAGTACTTC. Translation: CASSVGNFYEQYF. Drawing the rest from reference TRBV9 and TRBJ2-7, the complete variable domain is DSGVTQTPKHLITATGQRVTLRCSPRSGDLSVYWYQQSLDQGLQFLIQYYNGEERAKGNILERFSAQQFPDLHSELNLSSLELGDSALYFCASSVGNFYEQYFGPGTRLTVT.

This chain joins TRBV6-6 and TRBJ1-3, with D perhaps matching TRBD1 (6 bases). This CDR3 has 16 amino acids. Germline V gene lookup returns CDR1 MNHNY and CDR2 SVGAGI (reference sequence). V gave up 7 bases and J gave up 2 bases, with 18 bases separating them. CDR3 nucleotide sequence: TGTGCCAGCACCCTGGGTACAGGGACTACTGGAAACACCATATATTTT. Translating it yields CASTLGTGTTGNTIYF.

The CDR3: CASSGLGQYNYGYTF. As DNA, the CDR3 is TGTGCCAGCAGCGGTCTAGGACAGTACAACTATGGCTACACCTTC. This sequence joins TRBV9 and TRBJ1-2, with TRBD1 as a possible D gene (6 bases). CDR3 length: 15 amino acids. The V and J ends lost 3 bases and 2 bases respectively, with 14 bases between them. The germline V gene encodes CDR1 SGDLS and CDR2 YYNGEE.

V and J are TRBV29-1 and TRBJ1-4; possibly TRBD1 for D (5 bases). CDR3 length: 13 amino acids. The V gene's germline CDR1 is SQVTM and CDR2 ANQGSEA. V was shortened by 5 bases and J by 6 bases, with 13 bases between the two germline ends. CDR3 residues: CSVPSGGDEKLFF. CDR3 in DNA: TGCAGCGTTCCCTCGGGGGGTGATGAAAAACTGTTTTTT.

V and J are TRBV19 and TRBJ1-5, with D perhaps TRBD1 (6 bases). In germline, CDR1 is LNHDA, CDR2 SQIVND (reference sequence). With 0 bases removed from V and 5 bases from J, the gap between germline ends came to 26 bases. The length of the CDR3 is 20 residues. CDR3 nucleotide sequence: TGTGCCAGTAGTATAGATGGGCATCGGCAGGGGTTCGTTACGGATCAGCCCCAGCATTTT. This gives the protein CASSIDGHRQGFVTDQPQHF.

The chain combines TRBV30 with TRBJ1-6; the match to TRBD1 covers 7 bases. The CDR3 runs 16 residues. The junction had 5 bases not matched to a gene; V was cut back by 3 bases and J by 0 bases. The germline gives CDR1 GTSNPN, CDR2 SVGIG (reference sequence). CDR3 nucleotide sequence: TGTGCCTGGAGGGGGTCAGGGGGCTCCTATAATTCACCCCTCCACTTT. Translating gives CAWRGSGGSYNSPLHF.

V gene TRBV7-3 combines with J gene TRBJ2-3, with 8 bases lining up with TRBD2. The CDR3 is made up of 18 amino acids. From germline, CDR1 is SGHTA and CDR2 FQGTGA. With 5 bases clipped from V and 2 bases from J, the junction kept 15 bases outside the gene matches. Here the CDR3 reads CASSPLTSGGAPTDTQYF. The CDR3 DNA follows: TGTGCCAGCAGCCCGCTAACTAGCGGAGGTGCACCCACAGATACGCAGTATTTT.

This clone has only a few counts. The same CDR3 arises from other DNA sequences in this sample as well. V gene TRBV27 combines with J gene TRBJ2-3, with D perhaps TRBD2 (6 bases). With 2 bases removed from V and 2 bases from J, the gap between germline ends came to 8 bases. The CDR3 spans 14 residues. Germline V gene lookup returns CDR1 MNHEY and CDR2 SMNVEV (reference sequence). The DNA for the CDR3 is TGTGCCAGCAGTTTAGGGAGGTCCACAGATACGCAGTATTTT. Translating it yields CASSLGRSTDTQYF.

This chain links TRBV19 with TRBJ1-5; TRBD1 is a possible D gene (6 bases). The CDR3 has 17 residues. The germline V gene encodes CDR1 LNHDA and CDR2 SQIVND (reference sequence). Trimming pared 4 bases from V and 2 bases from J, leaving 18 bases between. The CDR3 sequence is CASSTSGDRPGNQPQHF. DNA for the CDR3: TGTGCCAGTAGTACCAGCGGAGACAGGCCGGGCAATCAGCCCCAGCATTTT. Full variable domain (rest looked up from reference TRBV19 and TRBJ1-5): DGGITQSPKYLFRKEGQNVTLSCEQNLNHDAMYWYRQDPGQGLRLIYYSQIVNDFQKGDIAEGYSVSREKKESFPLTVTSAQKNPTAFYLCASSTSGDRPGNQPQHFGDGTRLSIL.

The V and J genes are TRBV9 and TRBJ2-2; tentative D call: TRBD2 (5 bases). This CDR3 spans 16 amino acids. The germline V gene encodes CDR1 SGDLS and CDR2 YYNGEE. With 0 bases removed from V and 1 base from J, the gap between germline ends came to 10 bases. CDR3 nucleotides: TGTGCCAGCAGCGTAGGGCGGGTAGAGAACACCGGGGAGCTGTTTTTT. Translation: CASSVGRVENTGELFF.

This clone has only a few counts. The chain has TRBV15 and TRBJ2-5, with D possibly being TRBD2 (5 bases). Germline V CDR1 and CDR2: LNHNV, YYDKDF (reference sequence). The CDR3 has 14 amino acids. Trimming removed 1 base at V and 5 bases at J, with 11 bases between. Here the CDR3 reads CATSRAGSGETQYF. In DNA, the CDR3 is TGTGCCACCAGCAGAGCGGGATCCGGGGAGACCCAGTACTTC.

This clone turned up a few times. The DNA of the CDR3 is TGTGCCAGCAGCTTGGAGACGGGTTTACGCGAGCAGTACTTC. As protein: CASSLETGLREQYF. This sequence joins TRBV5-6 and TRBJ2-5; the D is unclear. The DNA end is more similar to TRBJ2-7, so the J call may be wrong. In germline, CDR1 is SGHDT, CDR2 YYEEEE. CDR3 length equals 14 residues.

This chain connects TRBV19 to TRBJ2-1, with 8 bases identical to TRBD1. V lost 1 base and J lost 0; bases outside the gene matches: 2. Germline CDR1 LNHDA, CDR2 SQIVND (reference sequence). The CDR3 has 16 amino acids. The CDR3 nucleotides are TGTGCCAGTAGTATAGGCCAGGGGGCCTCCTACAATGAGCAGTTCTTC. Translated, it gives CASSIGQGASYNEQFF.

J is TRBJ2-5 and V is TRBV9; maybe TRBD1 (5 bases). V lost 0 bases and J 4 bases, leaving 16 bases between the germline ends. The germline V gene encodes CDR1 SGDLS and CDR2 YYNGEE. The CDR3 runs 16 residues. Here the CDR3 DNA reads TGTGCCAGCAGCGTAGGCCCACAGGCGCCGAGAGAGACCCAGTACTTC. Protein sequence: CASSVGPQAPRETQYF.

The chain employs TRBV5-4 and TRBJ2-1; possible D gene TRBD1, 5 bases. The CDR3 sequence is 14 residues long. Trimming removed 4 bases at V and 3 bases at J, with 11 bases between. Germline V gene sequence: CDR1 SGHNT, CDR2 YYREEE (reference sequence). CDR3 nucleotide sequence: TGTGCCAGCAGCGGGGCAGGCAGCTACAATGAGCAGTTCTTC. Protein sequence: CASSGAGSYNEQFF.

The chain couples TRBV11-2 to TRBJ2-1; a weak D match, TRBD1 (5 bases). With 6 bases removed from V and 1 base from J, the gap between germline ends came to 13 bases. The CDR3 is 15 residues long. Germline values: CDR1 SGHAT, CDR2 FQNNGV. CDR3 region: CASSTSRASYNEQFF. The DNA of the CDR3 is TGTGCCAGCAGTACCAGCAGGGCGTCCTACAATGAGCAGTTCTTC.

This clone was seen only a few times. The chain joins TRBV10-2 to TRBJ2-5; the match to TRBD1 covers 7 bases. V dropped 6 bases and J dropped 5; count of bases not matched to a gene: 6. Germline V gives CDR1 WSHSY, CDR2 SAAADI. This CDR3 has 13 residues. The CDR3 region is CASRQGSVETQYF. CDR3 sequence (DNA): TGCGCCAGCAGACAGGGGTCAGTTGAGACCCAGTACTTC.